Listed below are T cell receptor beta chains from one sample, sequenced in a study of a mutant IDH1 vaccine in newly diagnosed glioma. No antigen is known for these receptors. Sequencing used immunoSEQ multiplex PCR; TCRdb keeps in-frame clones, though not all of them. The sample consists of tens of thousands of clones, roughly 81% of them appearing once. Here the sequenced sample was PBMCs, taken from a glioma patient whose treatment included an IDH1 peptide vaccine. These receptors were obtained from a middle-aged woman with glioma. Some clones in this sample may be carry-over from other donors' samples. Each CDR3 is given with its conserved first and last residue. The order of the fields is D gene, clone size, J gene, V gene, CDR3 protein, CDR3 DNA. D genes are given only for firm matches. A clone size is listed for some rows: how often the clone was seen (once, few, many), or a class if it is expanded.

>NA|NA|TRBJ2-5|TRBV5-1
CASSSDPNQETQYF
TGCGCCAGCAGCTCCGACCCCAACCAAGAGACCCAGTACTTC
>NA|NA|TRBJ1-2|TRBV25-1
CASSERRGPDGYTF
TGTGCCAGCAGTGAAAGAAGGGGACCGGATGGCTACACCTTC
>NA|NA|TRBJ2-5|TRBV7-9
CASSSNGPETQYF
TGTGCCAGCAGCTCCAACGGCCCGGAGACCCAGTACTTC
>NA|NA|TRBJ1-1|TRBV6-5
CASRSTAEAFF
TGTGCCAGCAGGTCGACGGCTGAAGCTTTCTTT
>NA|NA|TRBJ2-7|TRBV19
CARNTHPTDEQYF
TGTGCCAGGAATACGCATCCTACCGACGAGCAGTACTTC
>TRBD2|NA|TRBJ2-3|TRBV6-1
CASSRLAGSTDTQYF
TGTGCCAGCAGTAGACTAGCGGGGAGCACAGATACGCAGTATTTT
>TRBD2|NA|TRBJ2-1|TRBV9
CASSVGSLAGGRNEQFF
TGTGCCAGCAGCGTAGGGTCACTAGCGGGGGGGCGGAATGAGCAGTTCTTC
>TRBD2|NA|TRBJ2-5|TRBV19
CASSTPGGTQYF
TGTGCCAGTAGTACCCCGGGGGGGACCCAGTACTTC
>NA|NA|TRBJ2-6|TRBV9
CASSVDHGDSGANVLTF
TGTGCCAGCAGCGTAGACCACGGAGACTCTGGGGCCAACGTCCTGACTTTC
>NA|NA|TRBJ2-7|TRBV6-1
CASSEHGYEQYF
TGTGCCAGCAGTGAACATGGATACGAGCAGTACTTC
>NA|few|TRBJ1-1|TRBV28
CASREGQAFF
TGTGCCAGTAGGGAAGGGCAGGCTTTCTTT
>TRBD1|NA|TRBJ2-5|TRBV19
CASIDRAQETQYF
TGTGCCAGTATAGACAGGGCCCAAGAGACCCAGTACTTC
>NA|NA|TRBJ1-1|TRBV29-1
CSVAPRLGNTEAFF
TGCAGCGTTGCCCCCCGGTTGGGGAACACTGAAGCTTTCTTT
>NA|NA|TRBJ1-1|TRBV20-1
CSAKGEIEAFF
TGCAGTGCCAAGGGAGAGATTGAAGCTTTCTTT
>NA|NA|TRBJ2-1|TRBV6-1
CASSARGGTQLGYNEQFF
TGTGCCAGCAGTGCAAGGGGGGGAACTCAGCTGGGTTACAATGAGCAGTTCTTC
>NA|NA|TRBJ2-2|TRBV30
CAWSLRNTGELFF
TGTGCCTGGAGTCTTCGGAATACCGGGGAGCTGTTTTTT